One sample yielded the 21 T cell receptor beta chains listed below, sequenced in a study of T cells in Graves' hyperthyroidism and ophthalmopathy. Amplification yielded TCR beta CDR3 regions, with RNA transcripts as the source. Carried out on the TCR CDR3, a first-round RT-PCR used the HTBI primer set. Each CDR3 protein gets one entry after TCRdb re-called the multiplex PCR reads with MiXCR. The sample shows 550,000 to 600,000 distinct CDR3 sequences, 14% of them seen only once. The specimen was blood. The receptors shown here come from a woman between 18 and 29 years old with Graves' ophthalmopathy.

This clonotype was counted ten times or more. This chain joins TRBV28 and TRBJ2-1, with a weak D call TRBD2 (7 bases). V was shortened by 6 bases and J by 6 bases, with 15 bases between the two germline ends. Germline V gene lookup returns CDR1 MDHEN and CDR2 SYDVKM. The CDR3 runs to 14 residues. The CDR3 is CASSPGRGGNEQFF. The CDR3 DNA follows: TGTGCCAGCAGCCCGGGGAGGGGGGGCAATGAGCAGTTCTTC.

This clonotype was counted only a few times. The chain has TRBV24-1 and TRBJ2-5; 8 nucleotides line up with TRBD1. The CDR3 is 13 amino acids. Germline CDR1 KGHDR, CDR2 SFDVKD. J lost 8 bases, V lost 3 bases, and 4 bases had no gene match. The CDR3 loop is CATSDPGQGTQYF. In DNA, the CDR3 is TGTGCCACCAGTGATCCCGGACAGGGTACCCAGTACTTC.

The chain uses TRBV5-5 and TRBJ2-7; 7 nucleotides line up with TRBD1. J gave up 0 bases and V 2 bases, and 5 bases lay outside the gene matches. Germline CDR1 is SGHKS and CDR2 is YYEKEE (reference sequence). The CDR3 sequence is 15 residues long. This chain's CDR3 is CASSLQGLSSYEQYF. For the CDR3, the DNA is TGTGCCAGCAGCTTACAGGGGCTCTCCTCCTACGAGCAGTACTTC.

The chain recombines TRBV7-9 with TRBJ1-1; 7 positions agree with TRBD1. After removal of 1 base from V and 2 bases from J, the junction contained 4 bases not matched to a gene. Germline V gives CDR1 SEHNR, CDR2 FQNEAQ (reference sequence). There are 15 residues in the CDR3. The CDR3 sequence: CASSLGQGDNTEAFF. CDR3 DNA sequence: TGTGCCAGCAGCTTAGGGCAGGGGGATAACACTGAAGCTTTCTTT.

This clonotype was observed at least ten times. The chain couples TRBV30 to TRBJ1-2, with 7 bases identical to TRBD1. The CDR3 loop spans 14 amino acids. V lost 1 base, J lost 6 bases, and 8 bases stayed unmatched. Germline V CDR1 and CDR2: GTSNPN, SVGIG (reference sequence). Here the CDR3 DNA reads TGTGCCTGGAGTGGACAGGGTTTGGCCCATGGCTACACCTTC. Translation gives CAWSGQGLAHGYTF. Based on the CDR3 plus reference TRBV30 and TRBJ1-2, the full variable domain is SQTIHQWPATLVQPVGSPLSLECTVEGTSNPNLYWYRQAAGRGLQLLFYSVGIGQISSEVPQNLSASRPQDRQFILSSKKLLLSDSGFYLCAWSGQGLAHGYTFGSGTRLTVV.

This clonotype was picked up many times. This sequence joins TRBV30 and TRBJ2-5, with 7 bases that match TRBD1. V gave up 5 bases and J gave up 5 bases; unmatched junction bases: 11. The CDR3 spans 14 residues. Germline values: CDR1 GTSNPN, CDR2 SVGIG (reference sequence). Written as DNA, the CDR3 is TGTGCCTGGGAAGGGCAGGGGGTCGGGGAGACCCAGTACTTC. Amino acid sequence: CAWEGQGVGETQYF.

This clonotype was recorded many times. The chain couples TRBV7-2 to TRBJ2-5, with no clear D. The CDR3 spans 14 residues. Germline V lookup: CDR1 SGHTA, CDR2 FQGNSA. Trimming removed 1 base at V and 5 bases at J, with 11 bases between. The CDR3 region has the DNA TGTGCCAGCAGCTTAGGTATCCAGACGGAGACCCAGTACTTC. Its protein product is CASSLGIQTETQYF. Looking up the rest from reference TRBV7-2 and TRBJ2-5 gives the full variable domain: GAGVSQSPSNKVTEKGKDVELRCDPISGHTALYWYRQSLGQGLEFLIYFQGNSAPDKSGLPSDRFSAERTGGSVSTLTIQRTQQEDSAVYLCASSLGIQTETQYFGPGTRLLVL.

In this sample, this clonotype turned up many times. The V gene is TRBV28, the J gene TRBJ2-7, with TRBD2 matching over 9 bases. The V and J ends lost 5 bases and 2 bases, in that order; junction bases with no gene match: 4. CDR3 length: 14 residues. CDR1 is MDHEN, CDR2 SYDVKM, per germline. The CDR3 loop reads CASSPLAGPYEQYF. For the CDR3, the DNA is TGTGCCAGCAGTCCTCTAGCGGGGCCCTACGAGCAGTACTTC. The entire variable domain, with the rest obtained from reference TRBV28 and TRBJ2-7, is as follows: DVKVTQSSRYLVKRTGEKVFLECVQDMDHENMFWYRQDPGLGLRLIYFSYDVKMKEKGDIPEGYSVSREKKERFSLILESASTNQTSMYLCASSPLAGPYEQYFGPGTRLTVT.

There are many counts of this clonotype. V is TRBV24-1 and J is TRBJ1-5, with 7 nucleotides matching TRBD1. CDR1 KGHDR and CDR2 SFDVKD come from the germline V gene. The V and J ends lost 4 bases and 2 bases, in that order; junction bases with no gene match: 4. CDR3 length: 15 amino acids. CDR3 loop: CATSDQTGRNQPQHF. Written as DNA, the CDR3 is TGTGCCACCAGTGACCAGACAGGGCGCAATCAGCCCCAGCATTTT.

The sample holds many counts of this clonotype. The chain links TRBV10-3 to TRBJ2-3; 8 bases agree with TRBD2. The V gene's germline CDR1 is ENHRY and CDR2 SYGVKD. The CDR3 consists of 15 residues. Trimming took 7 bases from V and 0 from J; bases not matched to a gene: 6. The chain's CDR3 is CAINPIAGSTDTQYF. The CDR3 coding sequence is TGTGCCATCAATCCGATAGCGGGAAGCACAGATACGCAGTATTTT.

Ten or more counts support this clonotype. The chain recombines TRBV19 with TRBJ1-2; D not certain. This CDR3 is built from 15 residues. V dropped 1 base and J dropped 5 bases, with 14 bases sitting between them. CDR1 is LNHDA and CDR2 is SQIVND in the germline V gene (reference sequence). The CDR3 sequence: CASSIAADGLYGYTF. The CDR3 DNA reads TGTGCCAGTAGTATAGCTGCGGACGGATTATATGGCTACACCTTC.

On this clonotype: It may be a read error: a sequence one base away is much more abundant. This is likely a read error, given that the CDR3 carries no conserved phenylalanine or tryptophan at its end. This chain links TRBV10-3 with TRBJ2-3; D gene ambiguous. Per the germline V gene, CDR1 is ENHRY and CDR2 is SYGVKD. The CDR3 runs 11 residues. With 9 bases removed from V and 0 bases from J, the gap between germline ends came to 4 bases. CDR3 in amino acids: CAIRSTDTQYS. CDR3 sequence (DNA): TGTGCCATAAGGAGCACAGATACGCAGTATTCT.

This chain joins TRBV12-3 or TRBV12-4 and TRBJ1-4; 9 bases line up with TRBD1. The CDR3 consists of 16 residues. V dropped 5 bases and J dropped 5; count of bases not matched to a gene: 9. CDR3 in DNA: TGTGCCAGCAGTCGATATCCGGGACAGGGAAATGAAAAACTGTTTTTT. Its protein is CASSRYPGQGNEKLFF.

The sample holds a few counts of this clonotype. The chain couples TRBV19 to TRBJ1-5; D not resolved. Germline V gene sequence: CDR1 LNHDA, CDR2 SQIVND (reference sequence). Trimming removed 4 bases from V and 2 bases from J, with 15 bases in between. The CDR3 loop spans 16 amino acids. CDR3 sequence (DNA): TGTGCCAGTAGTACCCGGAACGCTGGGGGCAATCAGCCCCAGCATTTT. Amino acid sequence: CASSTRNAGGNQPQHF.

The chain links TRBV6-2 or TRBV6-3 to TRBJ2-3; D possibly corresponds to TRBD1 (6 bases). The germline V gene encodes CDR1 MNHEY and CDR2 SVGEGT. CDR3 length: 17 residues. V dropped 2 bases and J dropped 0 bases, with 15 bases sitting between them. The CDR3 bases are TGTGCCAGCAGTTACGTTGCAGGGGTGCCAAGCACAGATACGCAGTATTTT. Translating gives CASSYVAGVPSTDTQYF.

This chain uses TRBV6-1 with TRBJ1-4; D is unresolved. There are 15 residues in the CDR3. The V gene's germline CDR1 is MNHNS and CDR2 SASEGT. The V and J ends lost 7 bases and 3 bases respectively, with 15 bases between them. CDR3 in DNA: TGTGCCAGCACCACCCCTAGGGTCGCTAATGAAAAACTGTTTTTT. Protein product: CASTTPRVANEKLFF.

This clonotype was seen ten or more times. This chain connects TRBV30 to TRBJ1-2; D might be TRBD1 (5 bases). The CDR3 length is 13 residues. Looked up from germline, CDR1 is GTSNPN and CDR2 is SVGIG (reference sequence). Trimming stripped 0 bases from V and 8 bases from J, with 13 bases between. CDR3 residues: CAWSVLQGRGYTF. CDR3 in DNA: TGTGCCTGGAGTGTACTCCAGGGTCGAGGCTACACCTTC. The full variable domain, in which reference TRBV30 and TRBJ1-2 provide the parts outside the CDR3, is SQTIHQWPATLVQPVGSPLSLECTVEGTSNPNLYWYRQAAGRGLQLLFYSVGIGQISSEVPQNLSASRPQDRQFILSSKKLLLSDSGFYLCAWSVLQGRGYTFGSGTRLTVV.

This clonotype was counted many times. This sequence joins TRBV28 and TRBJ1-1, with D maybe TRBD1 (5 bases). V lost 6 bases to trimming and J lost 2 bases, with 13 bases between them. The CDR3 contains 14 residues. Germline V gives CDR1 MDHEN, CDR2 SYDVKM. This chain's CDR3 is CASSERTTNTEAFF. Written as DNA, the CDR3 is TGTGCCAGCAGCGAGAGGACAACCAACACTGAAGCTTTCTTT.

This clonotype was detected ten times or more. This chain joins TRBV12-5 and TRBJ2-1; TRBD1 agrees at 10 bases. The V gene's germline CDR1 is LGHNT and CDR2 FRNRAP. V lost 4 bases and J lost 9; bases outside the gene matches: 6. This CDR3 comprises 14 residues. As DNA, the CDR3 is TGTGCTAGTGGTTGGGGACAGGGGCCGATTGAGCAGTTCTTC. Its translation is CASGWGQGPIEQFF.

This clonotype showed up many times. The J gene is TRBJ2-4, the V gene TRBV27; D might be TRBD2 (6 bases). V shed 6 bases and J shed 6 bases, with 12 bases lying between them. The CDR3 totals 13 residues. In germline, CDR1 is MNHEY, CDR2 SMNVEV (reference sequence). The CDR3 DNA reads TGTGCCAGCAGGATGGAGGGGACAAACATTCAGTACTTC. Translated: CASRMEGTNIQYF.

This clonotype was counted between two and nine times. V and J are TRBV27 and TRBJ2-3; TRBD2 is a possible D gene (6 bases). Germline V gene data show CDR1 as MNHEY and CDR2 as SMNVEV (reference sequence). CDR3 size: 11 residues. V was pared by 5 bases and J by 12 bases, with 12 bases between. The CDR3 DNA is TGTGCCAGCAGTACGGGGGACCGACAGTATTTT. Translation: CASSTGDRQYF.